The 15 T cell receptor beta chains below were found in one sample sequenced in a study of CD8+CD57+ T cells in acquired aplastic anemia. TCR beta VDJ and CDR3 were profiled, and genomic DNA was the template. TCRdb processed the reads anew with MiXCR; each CDR3 protein has one entry. The table includes approximately 170,000 distinct CDR3 sequences, 50% to 55% detected once. Sample: sorted CD4+, CD8+, or CD8+CD57+ T cells (not recorded which) from PBMCs. Receptors were obtained from a human donor in good health, serving as a control.

This chain connects TRBV20-1 to TRBJ2-7; the D gene is possibly TRBD2 (6 bases). This CDR3 contains 13 residues. V lost 3 bases and J lost 5, with 14 bases in between. CDR1 is DFQATT, CDR2 SNEGSKA, per germline (reference sequence). The CDR3 DNA reads as TGCAGTGCTAGGGACTACCGGTCGCACGAGCAGTACTTC. Translated: CSARDYRSHEQYF.

CDR3 DNA sequence: TGTGCCAGCAGCGTAAATCCAGGGACGATGAACACTGAAGCTTTCTTT. This sequence encodes CASSVNPGTMNTEAFF. The genes are TRBV9 and TRBJ1-1; a weak D match, TRBD1 (5 bases). Trimming removed 1 base at V and 0 bases at J, with 13 bases between. The germline V gene encodes CDR1 SGDLS and CDR2 YYNGEE. The CDR3 loop spans 16 amino acids.

This clonotype was seen a single time. The chain employs TRBV15 and TRBJ2-1; 7 bases agree with TRBD1. The CDR3 loop spans 16 amino acids. After removal of 5 bases from V and 7 bases from J, the junction contained 14 bases not matched to a gene. Germline assignment: CDR1 LNHNV and CDR2 YYDKDF (reference sequence). This CDR3 reads CATSRQTGNVPNEQFF. The CDR3 bases are TGTGCCACCAGCCGACAGACAGGGAATGTCCCAAATGAGCAGTTCTTC.

This clonotype was seen repeatedly, ten times or more. This chain links TRBV9 with TRBJ1-2; D gene unclear. The germline CDR1 and CDR2 sequences are SGDLS and YYNGEE. The germline V and J ends were trimmed by 4 bases and 8 bases, with 12 bases remaining between them. CDR3 length: 12 residues. The CDR3 sequence: CASSILLGGYTF. The CDR3 nucleotides are TGTGCCAGCAGCATTCTACTCGGGGGCTACACCTTC.

This clonotype came up a few times. The genes are TRBV25-1 and TRBJ2-1, with TRBD2 matching over 7 bases. The ends lost 4 bases at V and 1 base at J; junction bases unmatched: 7. Germline V gene sequence: CDR1 MGHDK, CDR2 SYGVNS. The CDR3 spans 16 residues. The CDR3 loop reads CASSGEGRGSYNEQFF. The CDR3 DNA sequence: TGTGCCAGCAGTGGGGAGGGGCGCGGATCCTACAATGAGCAGTTCTTC.

This sequence joins TRBV20-1 and TRBJ2-7, with TRBD1 as a possible D gene (6 bases). The CDR3 has 12 amino acids. V shed 0 bases and J shed 3 bases, with 6 bases lying between them. The germline CDR1 and CDR2 sequences are DFQATT and SNEGSKA (reference sequence). The CDR3 protein is CSAREQGYEQYF. The CDR3 region has the DNA TGCAGTGCTAGAGAACAGGGCTACGAGCAGTACTTC.

V gene TRBV7-6 combines with J gene TRBJ2-7; a weak D match, TRBD2 (6 bases). Germline values: CDR1 SGHVS, CDR2 FNYEAQ. CDR3 size: 12 residues. V was cut by 5 bases and J by 6 bases, with 11 bases left in between. The CDR3 sequence is CASSVVGGEQYF. The CDR3 DNA is TGTGCCAGCAGCGTAGTGGGGGGCGAGCAGTACTTC.

V usage is TRBV11-2 and J usage is TRBJ1-1, with D possibly matching TRBD1 (5 bases). CDR3 length: 15 amino acids. Germline V gives CDR1 SGHAT, CDR2 FQNNGV. V lost 1 base and J 1 base, leaving 10 bases between the germline ends. CDR3 nucleotide sequence: TGTGCCAGCAGCTTAGTTCCCGGGGGGAACACTGAAGCTTTCTTT. It specifies CASSLVPGGNTEAFF.

This clonotype has only a few counts. The chain carries TRBV29-1 and TRBJ1-1; 7 bases are shared with TRBD1. CDR1 and CDR2 from the germline V gene are SQVTM and ANQGSEA. This CDR3 is built from 15 residues. Trimming cost V 6 bases and J 1 base; bases outside gene matches: 11. The CDR3 DNA follows: TGCAGCGTACGGACATCCGGGACAGCGAACACTGAAGCTTTCTTT. It is translated as CSVRTSGTANTEAFF. Variable domain in full (rest from reference TRBV29-1 and TRBJ1-1): SAVISQKPSRDICQRGTSLTIQCQVDSQVTMMFWYRQQPGQSLTLIATANQGSEATYESGFVIDKFPISRPNLTFSTLTVSNMSPEDSSIYLCSVRTSGTANTEAFFGQGTRLTVV.

This clonotype was recorded at least ten times. The chain employs TRBV6-2 or TRBV6-3 and TRBJ1-2; 11 bases line up with TRBD1. Trimming cost V 5 bases and J 7 bases; bases outside gene matches: 9. CDR3 length equals 15 residues. Per the germline V gene, CDR1 is MNHEY and CDR2 is SVGEGT. The CDR3 DNA is TGTGCCAGCAGTGACCGGACAGGGGGCACAGGTGGCTACACCTTC. This translates into CASSDRTGGTGGYTF.

The rearrangement links TRBV27 to TRBJ2-3, with D unclear. The CDR3 length is 13 residues. Per the germline V gene, CDR1 is MNHEY and CDR2 is SMNVEV (reference sequence). Trimming left V 3 bases short and J 2 bases short, with 6 bases between. The CDR3 region has the DNA TGTGCCAGCAGTTTGAGGACCACAGATACGCAGTATTTT. This codes for CASSLRTTDTQYF.

This clonotype was seen repeatedly, ten times or more. J is TRBJ1-2 and V is TRBV27; possibly TRBD1 for D (6 bases). The length of the CDR3 is 18 residues. Between the trimmed V and J ends, which lost 2 bases and 3 bases, there was a span of 22 bases. The germline V gene has CDR1 MNHEY and CDR2 SMNVEV (reference sequence). CDR3 coding DNA: TGTGCCAGCAGTTTAAGACCCCCTGACGGGGGGCTTTACTATGGCTACACCTTC. Translating gives CASSLRPPDGGLYYGYTF.

This clonotype was counted ten times or more. The chain recombines TRBV7-2 with TRBJ2-7, with D possibly TRBD1 on 6 matching bases. In germline, CDR1 is SGHTA, CDR2 FQGNSA. Trimming left V 3 bases short and J 2 bases short, with 14 bases between. The CDR3 has 15 amino acids. The DNA for the CDR3 is TGTGCCAGCAGCTTCCCGACAGGTGGACCCTACGAGCAGTACTTC. This gives the protein CASSFPTGGPYEQYF.

The chain combines TRBV9 with TRBJ2-1, with D perhaps matching TRBD1 or TRBD2 (5 bases each). CDR1 SGDLS and CDR2 YYNGEE come from the germline V gene. Trimming stripped 3 bases from V and 8 bases from J, with 12 bases between. There are 13 residues in the CDR3. CDR3 coding DNA: TGTGCCAGCAGCGGTCCGGGGCCCTATGAGCAGTTCTTC. Protein product: CASSGPGPYEQFF. Together with reference TRBV9 and TRBJ2-1, the CDR3 gives the full variable domain: DSGVTQTPKHLITATGQRVTLRCSPRSGDLSVYWYQQSLDQGLQFLIQYYNGEERAKGNILERFSAQQFPDLHSELNLSSLELGDSALYFCASSGPGPYEQFFGPGTRLTVL.

The chain employs TRBV20-1 and TRBJ2-7, with D tentatively TRBD1 (6 bases). The germline gives CDR1 DFQATT, CDR2 SNEGSKA (reference sequence). V was clipped by 2 bases and J by 1 base, with 12 bases between them. The CDR3 consists of 14 residues. The CDR3 nucleotides read TGCAGTGCTAGAAGGCAGGGGCAGTCCTACGAGCAGTACTTC. It yields the protein CSARRQGQSYEQYF.